This T cell receptor beta chain is from a study of cytomegalovirus exposure and HLA in healthy donors (dated by TCRdb to between 2016 and 2019). Concerning the study at large: An earlier analysis of approximately 590 of the donors reported approximately 270 Gb of sequence data and 117 million unique TCR beta sequences from some 180 million T cells. The number of typed donors differed by locus: roughly 620-640 for A, B, C, DRB1 and DQB1; approximately 520 for DQA1; approximately 610 for DPA1; and about 450 for DPB1. Approximately 300 gigabases of sequencing data and around 85 million unique TCR sequences made up an early release that covered several hundred HLA-typed donors. Because of strong linkage in the cohort, five DR-DQ haplotypes were treated as single units for association and clustering. The study used immunosequencing to profile the T cell repertoires of approximately 650 subjects and linked those repertoires to cytomegalovirus serostatus. The study combined high-throughput TCR immunosequencing, statistical association of individual TCRs with disease status, and machine learning to predict cytomegalovirus infection status. The aim of the study was to test whether cataloging public T cell receptors could identify signatures of past pathogen exposure. To study patterns of TCR occurrence, a later analysis re-analyzed previously published TCR beta repertoires from 650 to 750 donors and added high-resolution HLA genotyping. Donor age, sex, ethnicity and CMV serostatus were compiled together with the repertoire data. A later genetic analysis took genome-wide SNP genotypes for about 55% of the 666 donors and used that subset as a discovery cohort. All discovery cohort repertoires had been generated using a single sequencing platform. Along with the roughly 670-subject first cohort, a separate validation cohort of around 110 different subjects was used. The later analysis used no new phenotypic data to find candidate immune exposures, relying instead on TCR beta sequences and their occurrence across donors. On average, roughly 200,000 unique TCR beta nucleotide sequences were sequenced per donor among fewer than 500 genotyped donors of the cohort, with roughly a sixth of those sequences being non-productive. Of the 350 to 450 genotyped donors, more than 75% were placed in the genetic ancestry cluster associated with self-reported Caucasian donors. In an earlier analysis of a few hundred of the donors, high-throughput TCR beta sequencing was used to judge whether each TCR beta V gene segment behaved as functional or pseudogenic. Both class I and class II loci were covered by HLA typing, at four-digit resolution. Broad study findings and their caveats: Correlated functional status among segregating V segments might reflect linkage disequilibrium, but an unknown experimental factor could not be ruled out. In vitro tests confirmed that three of the cytomegalovirus-associated TCR beta chains recognize cytomegalovirus antigens. According to a later analysis, TCR association rates differed among HLA loci, with DRB1 alleles showing the most associated TCRs and HLA-C alleles showing the fewest. In a later analysis, HLA-associated TCR beta chains were found to be more clonally expanded and to have lower generation probabilities than equally common non-associated chains. Some IMGT-functional V segments, including TRBV6-2 and TRBV6-3, could not be distinguished by the 87-base-pair reads and were therefore excluded. In both the original and validation cohorts, the classifier was reported to diagnose cytomegalovirus status with high specificity and sensitivity. According to a later genetic analysis, donors in an Asian-associated ancestry cluster had fewer N-insertions in productive TCRs than the approximately 670-donor mean. A further reported finding was that TCR beta sequences accurately predicted the HLA-A and HLA-B alleles for most subjects in the first cohort. The earlier analysis of around 600 of the donors excluded some 15 rarely observed V segments, including chromosome 9 orphons, because counts were too low. When HLA alleles, especially DR and DQ, strongly co-occurred, TCR associations were difficult to assign to individual alleles. It was suggested by the authors that the approach could potentially be generalized to other disease states and immunological phenotypes. In a later genetic analysis, a missense DCLRE1C variant was associated with V-gene and J-gene trimming of TCR beta chains, and the association was replicated in an independent cohort. An earlier analysis of several hundred of the donors showed that most TCR beta V segments appeared in productive rearrangements either about 87% or about 30% of the time, which broadly matched IMGT annotations. While some public TCRs were present in many individuals, most TCR sequences turned up only very rarely across donors. In a later analysis, several top co-occurrence clusters were reported to appear linked to parvovirus B19, influenza, CMV and Epstein-Barr virus. A total of fewer than 200 TCR beta chains were listed by the study as associated with cytomegalovirus. In this cohort, only TCR beta chains were sequenced, and detectable features were limited by the absence of alpha or paired-chain data. Presence/absence analyses assumed roughly uniform sequencing depth across donors, an assumption that may not hold. In a later analysis, around 17,000 TCR beta sequences were associated with specific HLA alleles at a false discovery rate of 0.05. A cluster of highly shared sequence variants was judged likely to represent a technical artifact of the sequencing pipeline. CMV serostatus was the only immune exposure information available for the cohort. In a later analysis, most CMV-associated TCR beta chains were found to appear HLA-restricted, with HLA associations seemingly driven largely by CMV exposure. Because HLA typing was unavailable for some donors at each locus, only the typed subset was used in association tests.

The cohort comprised fewer than 700 healthy bone marrow donors. Cohort members were all nominally healthy when sampled, although unrecorded immune exposures were likely present. The donor was CMV seronegative and belonged to the group of 352 seronegative cohort members. Every donor gave a peripheral blood sample, and the peripheral blood mononuclear cells from that sample were used for TCR beta sequencing. Genomic DNA extraction from the blood cell samples was performed with the Qiagen DNeasy Blood Extraction Kit. The library was made by the immunoSEQ multiplex PCR assay. A mixture of 60 forward primers for TCR Vbeta segments and 13 reverse primers for TCR Jbeta segments was used in the multiplex PCR. The CDR3 region of rearranged TCR beta genes was amplified from genomic DNA with a multiplex PCR assay. The Illumina HiSeq System was used to sequence the amplified TCR beta libraries as 87-base-pair reads. The paper's data handling went like this. Across the 500 to 750 repertoires, a later analysis counted 75 million to 90 million unique TCR beta chains, roughly 11 million of which were shared by at least two donors. Raw reads were error-corrected and collapsed into unique sequences by a nearest-neighbor algorithm in which closely related sequences were merged to remove PCR and sequencing errors. To assign V, D and J gene segments, CDR3 sequences were aligned to IMGT reference sequences. Each retained sequence needed at least a six-nucleotide match to both a V gene segment and a J gene segment. A rearrangement was called productive if the CDR3 had no stop codons and remained in frame with V and J, and every other rearrangement was called non-productive. CDR3 was defined according to IMGT convention as the region running from the second conserved V-encoded cysteine to the conserved J-encoded phenylalanine. The earlier analysis of roughly 590 of the donors excluded any sequence lacking an unambiguous match to a single V gene segment. An earlier analysis of over 450 of the donors classified V segments as functional when productive rearrangements were above 56.7% and as segregating when the standard deviation between donors was above 5%. To diagnose cytomegalovirus status from the catalog of TCR beta chain sequences, a statistical classification framework was built. In a later analysis, TCR nucleotide sequences were compared against IMGT/GENE-DB human TR gene sequences so that V and J genes could be assigned. Using the TCRdist pipeline, a later analysis assigned CDR3 sequences along with most-parsimonious VDJ recombination scenarios. In a later analysis, each TCR beta chain was defined by its CDR3 amino acid sequence together with its V-gene family, and reads lacking a unique V-gene family were excluded. In a later analysis, a few hundred highly shared, low-generation-probability nucleotide sequences were removed to address suspected cross-contamination and a sequencing artifact. In a later analysis, a clonal expansion index for each public chain was calculated from normalized within-repertoire ranks of inferred template counts. A later analysis computed generation probabilities with a VDJ recombination model fitted to out-of-frame rearrangements, and checked the results against IGoR. A later analysis scored TCR-TCR, TCR-HLA and TCR-CMV co-occurrence with hypergeometric tests, applying a repertoire-size bias correction to TCR pairs. False discovery rates were estimated in a later analysis by permuting HLA or CMV assignments 20 times. In a later analysis, co-occurring TCRs were grouped with DBSCAN, and TCRdist sequence similarity was added when clustering was performed within HLA-allele-positive subsets. For co-occurrence clustering, repertoires with fewer than 30,000 or more than 120,000 public chains were excluded, along with roughly 5 repertoires with anomalous nucleotide sharing. In TCRdb, the immuneACCESS table is reduced to in-frame sequences with V and J assigned. These tables do not hold every clone; where another copy was compared, an unresolved V gene accounts for under half, and the others remain unexplained. Clonal size and the V and J genes are those of that table, whereas D and trimming came from the DNA. The sample table holds about 110,000 clones, of which over 70% were seen once. Approximately 5.1% of the sample goes to the ten largest clones.

Measured from the cysteine to the phenylalanine, the CDR3 is 15 residues long. This entry keeps only the CDR3 DNA: 45 bases, framed from base 1. Per the germline V gene (reference sequence), MNHEY is the CDR1 and SMNVEV is the CDR2. The V end loses 6 bases and the J end loses 7 bases, and a stretch of 21 bases separates them. About this clone: Its antigen is not yet known. Per-nucleotide qualities are absent, and no much larger clonotype sits a single base away.

This receptor was obtained from a male donor in good health and CMV-seronegative. The sequence joins TRBV27 to TRBJ2-5; matching of 7 bases hints at TRBD2 as the D gene. Sequencing input: PBMCs. Here the CDR3 is given as CASRIEGGGPGTQYF. The nucleotides are TGTGCCAGCAGGATTGAAGGCGGGGGCCCGGGGACCCAGTACTTC.